This T cell receptor beta chain is drawn from a study of Ad26.COV2.S vaccination and SARS-CoV-2 variants (dated by TCRdb to the early 2020s). For the wider study: Donors in the vaccine arm were drawn from COV1001, a multicentre, randomized, double-blind, placebo-controlled phase I-IIa trial testing Ad26.COV2.S in healthy adults. Sequencing of the TCRbeta repertoire served to evaluate the specificity and breadth of SARS-CoV-2-reactive T cell receptors following Ad26.COV2.S vaccination. Investigators remained blinded to trial group allocation during experiments and outcome assessment. A total of roughly 30 samples were included in the TCR-sequenced set, comprising 19 Ad26.COV2.S vaccine recipients, 5 placebo recipients and 8 SARS-CoV-2 convalescent individuals. Trial participants were randomized into five groups of five, in which low-dose or high-dose Ad26.COV2.S was given once or twice, or placebo was given on both occasions. Dosing of Ad26.COV2.S was intramuscular, at either 5x10^10 or 1x10^11 viral particles, delivered as one shot or as two shots spaced 56 days apart. Here is what the overall study found, with its caveats: Comparing responses between vaccine doses or regimens was not something the study was powered to do. According to the authors, total T cell responses may have been underestimated by the TCR breadth and depth analyses. Ad26.COV2.S recipients had higher spike-specific TCR breadth than placebo recipients (P = 0.0014). After vaccination, spike-specific CD8+ and CD4+ T cell responses were reported to show substantial breadth. Vaccine and placebo recipients had comparable non-spike TCR breadth, which fits with the vaccine containing only spike.

The immunoSEQ Assay was used to sequence TCRbeta CDR3 regions. After extraction, genomic DNA underwent amplification by bias-controlled multiplex PCR, followed by high-throughput sequencing. Turning to the authors' computational methods: To quantify the absolute abundance of every unique TCRbeta CDR3 region, sequences were collapsed and filtered. T cell fraction was estimated by normalization of TCRbeta template counts to usable DNA, with usable DNA being measured through amplification of reference genes present in all nucleated cells. Repertoire TCRs were annotated as SARS-CoV-2-specific by exact matching of V gene, CDR3 amino acid sequence and J gene to a known reactive TCR set. MIRA supplied the reference SARS-CoV-2 TCR set, which was filtered for enrichment in COVID-19-positive ImmuneCODE repertoires so that public or cross-reactive TCRs were removed. Drawing on the MIRA antigens, annotated TCRs were analysed further at the level of specific ORF or position within ORF. Breadth was defined as the number of annotated unique rearrangements divided by the total number of unique productive rearrangements, and depth was defined as the summed frequency of the annotated unique rearrangements. Two-sided Wilcoxon rank-sum tests were applied when comparing TCR breadth between groups. TCRdb re-hosts the immuneACCESS table, in-frame sequences only. Its copies lack some clones; in the studies checked, an unresolved V gene accounts for under half of them, and the cause for the rest is not known. That table furnishes V, J and clone size, whereas the DNA furnished D and trimming. This sample has approximately 300,000 clones in its table, and just under 85% of those were observed once. The ten largest clonotypes hold 2% to 2.5% of the sample.

Reading the label with the study, this specimen's treatment or condition is: 19 received Ad26.COV2.S at low or high dose, single or two shots; 5 received placebo; per-sample allocation not given. Repertoires of vaccine and placebo recipients were sequenced from samples collected on day 63 after the first injection. Between 29 July and 7 August 2020, Cohort 1b enrolled about 27 adults aged 18-55 years at one site in Boston, USA. As a vaccine, Ad26.COV2.S was a replication-incompetent adenovirus type 26 vector that expressed a prefusion-stabilized SARS-CoV-2 spike protein derived from the original Wuhan strain. The CDR3 has 15 amino acids, counting the end cysteine and phenylalanine. The only DNA kept is the CDR3, 45 bases in frame from the first base. Details on this clone: Its antigen specificity is not known. No much larger clone is present one base from it, and per-base qualities are unavailable.

The clonotype comes from a person between 18 and 65 years old who received the Ad26.COV2.S COVID-19 vaccine or a placebo. This sample comprised peripheral blood, obtained in a trial of Ad26.COV2.S vaccine versus placebo. Here the chain combines TRBV21-1 and TRBJ1-5; TRBD1, the D gene given by the table, was not confirmed from the DNA. TRBV21-1 is given as a pseudogene. The nucleotides read TGTGCCAGCAGCAAACCGGACAGGGACAATCAGCCCCAGCATTTT. Translated, this is CASSKPDRDNQPQHF.